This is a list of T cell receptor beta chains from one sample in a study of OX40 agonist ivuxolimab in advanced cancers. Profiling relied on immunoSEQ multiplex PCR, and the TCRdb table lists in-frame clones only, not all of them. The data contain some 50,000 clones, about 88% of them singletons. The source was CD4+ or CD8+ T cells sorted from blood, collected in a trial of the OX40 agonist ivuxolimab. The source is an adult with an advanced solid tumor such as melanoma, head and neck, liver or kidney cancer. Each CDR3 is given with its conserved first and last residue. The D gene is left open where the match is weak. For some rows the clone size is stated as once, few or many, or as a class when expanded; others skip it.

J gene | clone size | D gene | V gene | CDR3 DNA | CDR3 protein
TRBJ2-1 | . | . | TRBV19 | TGTGCCAGTAGTATCTCGGGCCTGAGGGAGCAGTTCTTC | CASSISGLREQFF
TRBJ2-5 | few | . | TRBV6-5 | TGTGCCAGCAGTTACGACTCTGGGGGCGCGAAGACCCAGTACTTC | CASSYDSGGAKTQYF
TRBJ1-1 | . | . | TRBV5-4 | TGTGCCAGTACGACAGATATGAACACTGAAGCTTTCTTT | CASTTDMNTEAFF
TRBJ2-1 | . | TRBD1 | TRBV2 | TGTGCCAGCAGTAAAGAGTTAGGGACAGGGGGCAATGAGCAGTTCTTC | CASSKELGTGGNEQFF
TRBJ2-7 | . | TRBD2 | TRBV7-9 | TGTGCCAGCAGCTTATCAGCGGGAGCCTACTACGAGCAGTACTTC | CASSLSAGAYYEQYF
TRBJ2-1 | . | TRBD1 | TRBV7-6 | TGTGCCAGCAGCACAGACAGGGGGAACTCCTACAATGAGCAGTTCTTC | CASSTDRGNSYNEQFF
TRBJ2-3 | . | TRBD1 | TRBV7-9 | TGTGCCAGCAGCTCTCGGGACAGGGGGCCCTTGGAAGATACGCAGTATTTT | CASSSRDRGPLEDTQYF
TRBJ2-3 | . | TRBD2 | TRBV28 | TGTGCCAGCAGTTTCACCCTTGGGGGGAGGGGTGGCACAGATACGCAGTATTTT | CASSFTLGGRGGTDTQYF
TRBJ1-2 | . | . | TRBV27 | TGTGCCAGCAGTTTATCGAGGGGGGGCTATGGCTACACCTTC | CASSLSRGGYGYTF
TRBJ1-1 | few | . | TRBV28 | TGTGCCAGCACCATGGACGGTTACACTGAAGCTTTCTTT | CASTMDGYTEAFF
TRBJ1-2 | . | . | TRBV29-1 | TGCAGCGTTGAAGCTCCGGGAGCCTATGGCTACACCTTC | CSVEAPGAYGYTF